This T cell receptor beta chain comes out of a study of blood T cell repertoires in COVID-19. Study information: From the United States, Italy and Spain came samples of acute and convalescent COVID-19. Sample material is recorded as cDNA or gDNA derived from T cells, B-cell-depleted T cells, or PBMCs.

The study assigned cohorts using participant-reported clinical history. V shed 0 bases and J 2 bases; nucleotides not matched to a gene: 18. This CDR3 is 20 amino acids long. Germline CDR1 is SGHRS and CDR2 is YFSETQ. This clone has just a few counts. TCRdb keeps only in-frame clones here, not all; method: immunoSEQ multiplex PCR. The sample shows about 300,000 clones, roughly 90% of them seen only once. V is TRBV5-1 and J is TRBJ1-1; 8 nucleotides align to TRBD1. The source is a woman aged 45-65 years who had been exposed to COVID-19. Sequencing was done on a sample of PBMCs or T cells enriched from blood (not recorded which). The CDR3 DNA follows: TGCGCCAGCAGCTTGGCCATGGGACAGGCCTGGTCGACGGTTAACACTGAAGCTTTCTTT. Translated, it gives CASSLAMGQAWSTVNTEAFF.